The rows below give T cell receptor beta chains drawn from one sample of a study of cytomegalovirus exposure and HLA in healthy donors. The repertoire was sequenced with immunoSEQ multiplex PCR; TCRdb's copy has only in-frame clones and lacks some. The sample consists of around 250,000 clones, roughly four fifths of them appearing once. The specimen sequenced was PBMCs. These receptors originate from a woman aged 55-69 years in good health and CMV-seropositive. Each CDR3 is given with its conserved first and last residue. The order of the fields is D gene, V gene, J gene, clone size, CDR3 DNA, CDR3 protein. A D gene is named only where the DNA matches it firmly. Not every row has a clone size; where given, it reads once, few, many or a size class.

TRBD1	TRBV6-5	TRBJ2-1	.	TGTGCCAGCAGTACAGGGGGCGTCGACAATGAGCAGTTCTTC	CASSTGGVDNEQFF
.	TRBV25-1	TRBJ2-3	.	TGTGCCATAGAATCGGATACGCAGTATTTT	CAIESDTQYF
.	TRBV5-1	TRBJ1-5	.	TGCGCCAGCAGCTTGGACCAGGGTAATCAGCCCCAGCATTTT	CASSLDQGNQPQHF
.	TRBV5-6	TRBJ2-3	few	TGTGCCAGCAGCTTGGGAATAGCGGCGTTCACAGATACGCAGTATTTT	CASSLGIAAFTDTQYF
.	TRBV9	TRBJ1-1	.	TGTGCCAGCAGCGTGGAGGTGGGGGGGAGGAACACTGAAGCTTTCTTT	CASSVEVGGRNTEAFF
TRBD2	TRBV6-1	TRBJ2-1	.	TGTGCCAGCAGCGCACTAGCGGACTACAATGAGCAGTTCTTC	CASSALADYNEQFF
TRBD2	TRBV5-1	TRBJ2-1	.	TGCGCCAGCAGCACTCTCGGGACTAGCGGCCTCTTAGACAATGAGCAGTTCTTC	CASSTLGTSGLLDNEQFF
.	TRBV12-5	TRBJ2-7	.	TGTGCTAGTGGAACAGACAGCTCCTACGAGCAGTACTTC	CASGTDSSYEQYF
.	TRBV7-9	TRBJ1-2	.	TGTGCCAGCAGCTTAGCGGATGACTATGGCTACACCTTT	CASSLADDYGYTF
.	TRBV7-9	TRBJ1-3	.	TGTGCCAGCAGCTTAAGCCGTACTGGAAACACCATATATTTT	CASSLSRTGNTIYF
.	TRBV6-5	TRBJ2-7	.	TGTGCCAGCAGTTACGGACAGACCTACGAGCAGTACTTC	CASSYGQTYEQYF
.	TRBV7-9	TRBJ1-1	.	TGTGCCGCCGCGGTAGGGGCTGGTGAAGCTTTCTTT	CAAAVGAGEAFF
TRBD2	TRBV27	TRBJ2-4	.	TGTGCCAGCAGTCTAGCGGGACCTGGAGCCAAAAACATTCAGTACTTC	CASSLAGPGAKNIQYF
TRBD2	TRBV6-5	TRBJ2-1	once	TGTGCCAGCAGTCCAGGACTAGCAGAGCAGTTCTTC	CASSPGLAEQFF
.	TRBV5-4	TRBJ1-2	.	TGTGCCAGCAGCTTTTTGAGTAGAGCTAACTATGGCTACACCTTC	CASSFLSRANYGYTF
.	TRBV19	TRBJ1-3	.	TGTGCCAGTAGTATTCGGGATGGTAGGTCTGGAAACACCATATATTTT	CASSIRDGRSGNTIYF
.	TRBV28	TRBJ1-5	.	TGTGCCAGCATCGGGCGGGAGGGTTATCAGCCCCAGCATTTT	CASIGREGYQPQHF
.	TRBV5-4	TRBJ2-3	.	TGTGCCAGCAGCTGGACATCCAAACCAGATACGCAGTATTTT	CASSWTSKPDTQYF
.	TRBV28	TRBJ2-3	.	TGTGCCAGCAGTAGTAGCGGAAAAGCTAGCACAGATACGCAGTATTTT	CASSSSGKASTDTQYF
TRBD1	TRBV6-1	TRBJ2-3	.	TGTGCCAGCAGGGGCGGACAGGTTGTAACAGATACGCAGTATTTT	CASRGGQVVTDTQYF
TRBD1	TRBV5-1	TRBJ1-2	.	TGCGCCAGCACCCCCGGGACAGGGGTGGCTTTGTATGGCTACACCTTC	CASTPGTGVALYGYTF
.	TRBV5-1	TRBJ1-2	once	TGCGCCAGCAGCTTGGGACAGGCAGGAGGCTACACCTTC	CASSLGQAGGYTF
.	TRBV7-7	TRBJ1-3	.	TGTGCCAGCAGCTCCCTGGAGATGGGGGCGAGAGGAAACACCATATATTTT	CASSSLEMGARGNTIYF
TRBD2	TRBV27	TRBJ2-1	.	TGTGCCAGCAGTTTAGACCGACTAGCGGGGAACAATGAGCAGTTCTTC	CASSLDRLAGNNEQFF
.	TRBV19	TRBJ2-6	.	TGTGCCAGTAGTGTCGGGGGTAACTCTGGGGCCAACGTCCTGACTTTC	CASSVGGNSGANVLTF
.	TRBV18	TRBJ1-1	.	TGTGCCAGCTCACCACTCCCCACAAATGAAGCTTTCTTT	CASSPLPTNEAFF
TRBD1	TRBV6-1	TRBJ1-3	.	TGTGCCTGCACCGGGACAGCGGACTCTGGAAACACCATATATTTT	CACTGTADSGNTIYF